This TCR beta chain emerged from a study of blood T cell repertoires in COVID-19 (TCRdb year 2020). For the wider study: The collaborator samples originated in the United States, Italy and Spain and spanned the acute and convalescent phases of COVID-19. The prospective study material was composed of cDNA or gDNA derived from T cells, B-cell-depleted T cells, or PBMCs. The dataset comprised deeply sampled blood TCRbeta repertoires from subjects exposed to, actively infected with, or recovered from COVID-19. The repertoires were released in a freely available public database meant as a resource for research on the immune response to SARS-CoV-2. Samples were obtained from the ongoing ImmuneRACE study (first 160 participants) and from 1,254 subjects provided by 6 global collaborators. A de-identified subject ID, COVID-19 status, age in years and sex were almost always included in the sample metadata. Where HLA class I and class II types were available, the types were taken from metadata supplied by the sample provider, not from assay-based typing. The paper's findings and limits, for the study overall: The quantity of clinical and demographic metadata differed by source and by participant and was supplied without curation.

The germline V gene specifies SGHAT as CDR1 and FQNNGV as CDR2. V is cut by 6 bases and J by 3 bases, and the space between the germline ends is 15 bases. The CDR3, from cysteine to phenylalanine, totals 15 residues. The DNA shown is the 45-base CDR3, in frame from base 1. This clone was seen just once. No cognate antigen has been identified for it. Base qualities were left out, and no much larger clone turns up one base away. TCRbeta CDR3 regions were amplified from genomic DNA using the immunoSEQ Assay, a bias-controlled multiplex PCR. Under the source paper's analysis protocol: The number of nucleated cells in each sample was estimated by amplification of reference gene primers within the assay. To quantify the absolute abundance of each unique TCRbeta CDR3 rearrangement, sequence reads were collapsed and filtered. For each sample, productive Simpson clonality was calculated by taking the square root of Simpson's diversity index across productive rearrangements. The source is immuneACCESS, and TCRdb retained only in-frame sequences with V and J called. Part of the clones is not carried over; for the studies checked, unresolved V genes explain less than half of this, and the remainder is unexplained. That table gives V, J and clone size, and the DNA gave D and trimming. This sample has approximately 170,000 clones in its table, and around 80% of those were observed once. 11% of the sample rests with the top ten.

Each collaborating institution followed its own protocols to collect whole blood in K2EDTA tubes. For TCRbeta analysis, collaborators shipped samples as frozen whole blood, isolated PBMCs, or DNA extracted from either of those sample types. The sequence is built from TRBV11-2 and TRBJ2-1; TRBD2 might be the D gene, on 5 matching bases. This clonotype originated in a man between 60 and 70 years old with active or convalescent COVID-19. The sequencing sample was made of peripheral blood. The DNA is as follows: TGTGCCAGCAGTTCCGCCCTAGCCTACTACAATGAGCAGTTCTTC. Protein translation: CASSSALAYYNEQFF. Extended through the reference TRBV11-2 and TRBJ2-1 proteins, this CDR3 yields the full variable domain: EAGVAQSPRYKIIEKRQSVAFWCNPISGHATLYWYQQILGQGPKLLIQFQNNGVVDDSQLPKDRFSAERLKGVDSTLKIQPAKLEDSAVYLCASSSALAYYNEQFFGPGTRLTVL.